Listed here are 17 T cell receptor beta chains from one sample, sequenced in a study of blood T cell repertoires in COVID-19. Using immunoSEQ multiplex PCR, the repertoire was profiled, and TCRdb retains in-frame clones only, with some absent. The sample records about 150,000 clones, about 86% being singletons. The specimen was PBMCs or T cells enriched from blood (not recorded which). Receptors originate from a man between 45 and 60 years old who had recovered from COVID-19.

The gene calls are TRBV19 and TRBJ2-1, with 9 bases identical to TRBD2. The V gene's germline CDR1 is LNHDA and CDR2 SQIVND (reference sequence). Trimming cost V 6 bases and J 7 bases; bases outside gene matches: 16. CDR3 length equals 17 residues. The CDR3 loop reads CASSIAALGLAGNEQFF. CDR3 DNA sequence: TGTGCCAGTAGCATCGCCGCTCTGGGACTAGCAGGGAATGAGCAGTTCTTC.

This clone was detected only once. The CDR3 is CASRRLISGNTIYF. The CDR3 nucleotides are TGTGCCAGCAGGCGACTGATCTCTGGAAACACCATATATTTT. J is TRBJ1-3 and V is TRBV6-5; D remains ambiguous. Germline-derived CDR1 and CDR2 are MNHEY and SVGAGI. Trimming shortened V by 6 bases and J by 0 bases, and 9 bases separated the two germline ends. The CDR3 consists of 14 residues.

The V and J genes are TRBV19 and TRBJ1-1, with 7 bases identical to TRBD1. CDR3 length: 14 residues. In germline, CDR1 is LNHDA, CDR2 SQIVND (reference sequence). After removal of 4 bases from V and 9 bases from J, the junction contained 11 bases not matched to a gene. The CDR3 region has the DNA TGTGCCAGTAGTACGACAGGGACTTTACCTAAAGCTTTCTTT. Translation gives CASSTTGTLPKAFF.

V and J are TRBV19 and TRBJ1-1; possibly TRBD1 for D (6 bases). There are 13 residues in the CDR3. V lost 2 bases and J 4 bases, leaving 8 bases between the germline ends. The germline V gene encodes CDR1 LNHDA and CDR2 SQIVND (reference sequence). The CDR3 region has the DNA TGTGCCAGTAGTATAACAGGGTTCACTGAAGCTTTCTTT. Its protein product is CASSITGFTEAFF.

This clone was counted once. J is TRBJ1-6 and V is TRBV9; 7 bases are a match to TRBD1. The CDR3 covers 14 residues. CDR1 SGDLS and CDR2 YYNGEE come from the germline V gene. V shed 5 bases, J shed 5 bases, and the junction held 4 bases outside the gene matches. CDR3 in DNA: TGTGCCAGCAGTACCGGGACAGATAATTCACCCCTCCACTTT. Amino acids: CASSTGTDNSPLHF.

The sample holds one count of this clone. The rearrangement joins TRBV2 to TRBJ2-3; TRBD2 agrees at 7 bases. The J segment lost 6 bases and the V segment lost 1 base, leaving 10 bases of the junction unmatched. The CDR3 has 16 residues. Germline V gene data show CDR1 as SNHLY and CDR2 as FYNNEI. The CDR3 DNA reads TGTGCCAGCAGTGAAGGCCTGCCAGGGCGGGAGGATACGCAGTATTTT. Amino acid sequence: CASSEGLPGREDTQYF.

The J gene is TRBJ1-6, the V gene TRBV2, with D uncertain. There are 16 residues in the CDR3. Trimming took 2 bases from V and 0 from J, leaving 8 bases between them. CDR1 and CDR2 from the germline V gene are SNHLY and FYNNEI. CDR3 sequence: CASSETADSYNSPLHF. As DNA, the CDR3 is TGTGCCAGCAGTGAAACAGCGGACTCCTATAATTCACCCCTCCACTTT.

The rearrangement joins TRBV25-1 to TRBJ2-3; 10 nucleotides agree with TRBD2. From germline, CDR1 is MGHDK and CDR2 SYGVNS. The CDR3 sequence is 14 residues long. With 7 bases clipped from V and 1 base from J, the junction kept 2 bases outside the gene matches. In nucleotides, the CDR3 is TGTGCCAGCAAGGGGACTAGCGGCACAGATACGCAGTATTTT. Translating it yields CASKGTSGTDTQYF.

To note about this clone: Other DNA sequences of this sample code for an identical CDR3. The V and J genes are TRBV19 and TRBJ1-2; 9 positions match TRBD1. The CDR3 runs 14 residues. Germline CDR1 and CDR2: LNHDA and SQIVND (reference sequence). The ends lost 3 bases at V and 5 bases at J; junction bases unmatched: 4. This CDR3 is CASSIPGQGYGYTF. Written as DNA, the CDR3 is TGTGCCAGTAGTATCCCGGGACAGGGATATGGCTACACCTTC.

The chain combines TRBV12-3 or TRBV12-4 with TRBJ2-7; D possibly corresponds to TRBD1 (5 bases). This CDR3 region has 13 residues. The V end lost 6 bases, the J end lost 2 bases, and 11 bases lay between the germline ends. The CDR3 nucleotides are TGTGCCAGCAGCACAGGATCAACCTACGAGCAGTACTTC. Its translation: CASSTGSTYEQYF.

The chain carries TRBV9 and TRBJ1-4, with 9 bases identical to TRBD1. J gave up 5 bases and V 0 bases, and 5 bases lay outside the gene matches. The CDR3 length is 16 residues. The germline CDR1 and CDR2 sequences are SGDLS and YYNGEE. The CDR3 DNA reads TGTGCCAGCAGCGTAGACTTGGGGACAGGGAATGAAAAACTGTTTTTT. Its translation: CASSVDLGTGNEKLFF. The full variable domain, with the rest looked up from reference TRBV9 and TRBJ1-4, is DSGVTQTPKHLITATGQRVTLRCSPRSGDLSVYWYQQSLDQGLQFLIQYYNGEERAKGNILERFSAQQFPDLHSELNLSSLELGDSALYFCASSVDLGTGNEKLFFGSGTQLSVL.

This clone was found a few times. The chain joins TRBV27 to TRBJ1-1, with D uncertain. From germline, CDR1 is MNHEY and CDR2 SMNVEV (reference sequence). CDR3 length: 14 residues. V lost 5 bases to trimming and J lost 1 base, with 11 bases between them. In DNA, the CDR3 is TGTGCCAGCAGTCCCCGGACTCGGAACACTGAAGCTTTCTTT. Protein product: CASSPRTRNTEAFF.

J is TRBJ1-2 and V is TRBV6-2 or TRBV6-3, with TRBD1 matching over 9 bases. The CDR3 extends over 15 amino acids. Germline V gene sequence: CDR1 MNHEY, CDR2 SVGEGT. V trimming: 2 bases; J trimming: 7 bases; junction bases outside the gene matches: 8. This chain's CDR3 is CASSYHTGGEAGYTF. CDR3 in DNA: TGTGCCAGCAGTTACCATACAGGGGGCGAGGCTGGCTACACCTTC.

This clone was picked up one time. The DNA of the CDR3 is TGTGCCAGCAGCGAAGGGACAGGGTGGGGCTACACCTTC. As protein: CASSEGTGWGYTF. V usage is TRBV3-1 (or the pseudogene TRBV3-2) and J usage is TRBJ1-2; 9 nucleotides line up with TRBD1. Germline lookup yields CDR1 LGHDT and CDR2 YNNKEL (reference sequence). Unmatched junction bases numbered 6, after V lost 5 bases and J lost 8 bases. CDR3 length equals 13 residues.

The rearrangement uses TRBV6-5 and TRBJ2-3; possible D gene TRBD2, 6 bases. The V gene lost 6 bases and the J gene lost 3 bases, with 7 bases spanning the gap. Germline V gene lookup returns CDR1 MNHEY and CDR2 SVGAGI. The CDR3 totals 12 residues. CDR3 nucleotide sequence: TGTGCCAGCAGGGGGACTACAGATACGCAGTATTTT. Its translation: CASRGTTDTQYF.

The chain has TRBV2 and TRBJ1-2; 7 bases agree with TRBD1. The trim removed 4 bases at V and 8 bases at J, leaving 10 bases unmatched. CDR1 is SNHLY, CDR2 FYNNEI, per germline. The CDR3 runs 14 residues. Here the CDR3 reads CASSVGGAVSGYTF. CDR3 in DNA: TGTGCCAGCAGTGTAGGGGGCGCCGTGTCCGGCTACACCTTC.

The CDR3: CASSLQGADTQYF. The CDR3 DNA reads as TGTGCCAGCAGCTTACAGGGGGCAGATACGCAGTATTTT. The gene calls are TRBV11-3 and TRBJ2-3; 7 bases line up with TRBD1. The CDR3 sequence is 13 residues long. Per the germline V gene, CDR1 is SGHNT and CDR2 is YENEEA. Germline trimming cut 2 bases from V and 4 bases from J; bases unmatched to any gene: 0.